Shown below are 3 T cell receptor beta chains from a single sample sequenced in a study of cytomegalovirus exposure and HLA in healthy donors. The primer mix had 60 Vbeta and 13 Jbeta primers. Measured with immunoSEQ multiplex PCR; TCRdb has only the in-frame clones, and not every one. The sample consists of 150,000 or so clones, under 85% of them appearing once. Sequences were obtained from PBMCs. All receptors come from a woman aged 40-49 years in good health and CMV-seropositive.

Ten or more counts support this clone. CDR3 residues: CASREEQGIGIGELFF. The CDR3 region has the DNA TGCGCCAGCAGGGAGGAACAGGGGATCGGAATCGGGGAGCTGTTTTTT. V and J are TRBV4-1 and TRBJ2-2; 7 bases map to TRBD1. Per the germline V gene, CDR1 is MGHRA and CDR2 is YSYEKL. The J segment lost 7 bases and the V segment lost 6 bases, leaving 14 bases of the junction unmatched. This CDR3 has 16 amino acids.

The chain recombines TRBV6-1 with TRBJ2-1; TRBD2 matches 9 bases. The length of the CDR3 is 14 residues. CDR1 MNHNS and CDR2 SASEGT come from the germline V gene. V lost 10 bases, J lost 7 bases, and 11 bases stayed unmatched. The CDR3: CATRGGGAVNEQFF. DNA for the CDR3: TGTGCCACCCGAGGCGGGGGGGCGGTAAATGAGCAGTTCTTC.

This clone has only a few counts. This chain connects TRBV7-3 to TRBJ2-2; possible D gene TRBD1, 7 bases. The CDR3 contains 15 residues. Germline V gene data show CDR1 as SGHTA and CDR2 as FQGTGA. The V gene lost 8 bases and the J gene lost 2 bases, with 15 bases spanning the gap. For the CDR3, the DNA is TGTGCCAGCGGCCGGCAGGGGGGAAACACCGGGGAGCTGTTTTTT. The encoded protein is CASGRQGGNTGELFF.